Below, 13 T cell receptor beta chains from the same sample are listed, as sequenced in a study of stem cell transplantation in POMP-related autoinflammatory disease. TCRdb keeps only in-frame clones here, not all; method: immunoSEQ multiplex PCR. Found here are some 70,000 clones, more than 75% of them singletons; the top ten hold about 0.7%. The source was CD4+ T cells from PBMCs, collected after stem cell transplantation. These receptors were obtained from a human patient with POMP-related autoinflammation and immune dysregulation (PRAID). Some T cells may possibly be graft donor cells.

V usage is TRBV12-5 and J usage is TRBJ1-3; 8 bases are a match to TRBD1. The V gene end was trimmed by 6 bases and the J gene end by 4 bases; junction bases not matched to a gene: 8. The germline CDR1 and CDR2 sequences are LGHNT and FRNRAP. The CDR3 length is 15 residues. The CDR3 nucleotides read TGTGCTAGTGGGCGGATCCAGGGGGCGGGAAACACCATATATTTT. Its translation is CASGRIQGAGNTIYF.

This clone came up once. V is TRBV4-1 and J is TRBJ1-1, with 8 bases that match TRBD1. After removal of 7 bases from V and 1 base from J, the junction contained 11 bases not matched to a gene. This CDR3 region has 16 residues. Germline V gives CDR1 MGHRA, CDR2 YSYEKL. CDR3 DNA: TGCGCCAGCAACTTCGGACAGGGAGGTGGGAACACTGAAGCTTTCTTT. As protein: CASNFGQGGGNTEAFF.

This chain links TRBV5-5 with TRBJ1-4; the D gene is possibly TRBD1 (5 bases). The V gene's germline CDR1 is SGHKS and CDR2 YYEKEE (reference sequence). Trimming took 1 base from V and 0 from J, leaving 7 bases between them. CDR3 length: 15 residues. The CDR3 DNA sequence: TGTGCCAGCAGCTTGTGGGGGGCAACTAATGAAAAACTGTTTTTT. This translates into CASSLWGATNEKLFF.

CDR3 region: CASSLQGEPSYNEQFF. The CDR3 DNA is TGCGCCAGCAGCTTACAGGGAGAACCCTCCTACAATGAGCAGTTCTTC. This chain joins TRBV5-1 and TRBJ2-1; tentative D call: TRBD1 (6 bases). Trimming stripped 2 bases from V and 0 bases from J, with 12 bases between. Germline CDR1 and CDR2: SGHRS and YFSETQ. The length of the CDR3 is 16 residues.

This clone showed up just a few times. V gene TRBV6-5 combines with J gene TRBJ1-5, with a tentative D call TRBD1 (6 bases). This CDR3 contains 14 residues. Germline loops: CDR1 MNHEY, CDR2 SVGAGI. V shed 6 bases and J shed 4 bases, with 13 bases lying between them. The chain's CDR3 is CASRSGGANQPQHF. Here the CDR3 DNA reads TGTGCCAGCAGGAGCGGGGGGGCGAATCAGCCCCAGCATTTT.

The chain links TRBV29-1 to TRBJ2-7, with TRBD1 as a possible D gene (5 bases). The germline V gene has CDR1 SQVTM and CDR2 ANQGSEA. The V and J ends lost 4 bases and 0 bases respectively, with 10 bases between them. CDR3 length: 13 amino acids. The CDR3 nucleotides read TGCAGCGTTGGGGGCCGATTCTCCTACGAGCAGTACTTC. Its protein product is CSVGGRFSYEQYF.

The V and J genes are TRBV19 and TRBJ1-5, with TRBD1 as a possible D gene (5 bases). Per germline, CDR1 LNHDA and CDR2 SQIVND (reference sequence). The CDR3 has 15 amino acids. The germline V and J ends were trimmed by 0 bases and 4 bases, with 10 bases remaining between them. The CDR3 DNA reads TGTGCCAGTAGTATAGAGGGGACGGGGAATCAGCCCCAGCATTTT. Its protein is CASSIEGTGNQPQHF.

This clone was detected a few times. The chain uses TRBV7-9 and TRBJ1-3; a possible D gene is TRBD1 (5 bases). Looked up from germline, CDR1 is SEHNR and CDR2 is FQNEAQ (reference sequence). The CDR3 has 15 residues. Trimming cost V 5 bases and J 1 base, with 12 bases left between them. CDR3 amino acids: CASSKVGASGNTIYF. As DNA, the CDR3 is TGTGCCAGCAGCAAAGTAGGGGCGTCTGGAAACACCATATATTTT.

V is TRBV5-1 and J is TRBJ1-1; 7 positions agree with TRBD1. V lost 2 bases and J lost 1; bases outside the gene matches: 8. This CDR3 is 16 amino acids long. Germline lookup yields CDR1 SGHRS and CDR2 YFSETQ. The CDR3 nucleotides read TGCGCCAGCAGCTTACAGGGGAGGGGAGAGAACACTGAAGCTTTCTTT. Its translation: CASSLQGRGENTEAFF.

This chain links TRBV28 with TRBJ1-4; TRBD1 matches 8 bases. Germline CDR1 and CDR2: MDHEN and SYDVKM. V lost 5 bases and J lost 7; bases outside the gene matches: 9. The CDR3 totals 15 residues. The CDR3 DNA sequence: TGTGCCAGCAGTCCCCCAGGGGGCGCTTTTGAAAAACTGTTTTTT. Its protein is CASSPPGGAFEKLFF.

The chain has TRBV7-9 and TRBJ2-5, with TRBD1 matching 7 bases. The CDR3 has 14 residues. From germline, CDR1 is SEHNR and CDR2 FQNEAQ (reference sequence). With 3 bases clipped from V and 5 bases from J, the junction kept 6 bases outside the gene matches. The CDR3 DNA follows: TGTGCCAGCAGCTTGGGACAGTTGGAGGAGACCCAGTACTTC. It encodes CASSLGQLEETQYF.

The chain is built from TRBV21-1 and TRBJ2-2; the tabulated D call, TRBD2, remains unverified against the DNA. TRBV21-1 is noted as a pseudogene. CDR3 length equals 16 residues. The CDR3 spells CASRSGTSGFTGELFF. The CDR3 DNA is TGTGCCAGCAGATCCGGGACTAGCGGTTTTACCGGGGAGCTGTTTTTT.

This rearrangement joins TRBV19 to TRBJ1-6; D is perhaps TRBD1 (5 bases). The CDR3 extends over 17 amino acids. V was trimmed by 2 bases and J by 0 bases, leaving 11 bases between them. Germline CDR1 is LNHDA and CDR2 is SQIVND (reference sequence). CDR3 loop: CASSINPGSSYNSPLHF. The CDR3 DNA follows: TGTGCCAGTAGTATAAACCCAGGGAGCTCCTATAATTCACCCCTCCACTTT.